These T cell receptor beta chains were read from a single sample in a study of blood T cells in healthy people across ages. TCRdb used MiXCR to reprocess the 5' RACE reads, holding one entry per CDR3 protein. This sample carries around 1.5 million distinct CDR3 sequences, roughly 45% of them seen once, and the ten largest clones take roughly 7.9%. Material for sequencing was blood. The source is a woman younger than 30 in good health. Both conserved end residues are trimmed from each CDR3.

TRBV6-5	TRBJ2-6	ASSYERVNSGANVPT
TRBV4-1	TRBJ2-1	VSSQTGGPYNEQF
TRBV27	TRBJ2-1	ASSFEQGAWETQF
TRBV2	TRBJ2-7	ASNPVAYEQY
TRBV20-1	TRBJ2-2	SAREGGVFTGELF
TRBV2	TRBJ1-2	ARGEDGTPQYGYT
TRBV6-1	TRBJ2-4	ASRDREAKNIQY
TRBV6-5	TRBJ2-7	ASSSRRQGGVREQY
TRBV20-1	TRBJ1-2	SARGGGNNYGYT
TRBV3-1	TRBJ2-7	ASSQVILAVAGEQY
TRBV7-2	TRBJ1-2	ASSPKGGEGYGYT
TRBV20-1	TRBJ1-4	SAKPGSNEKLF
TRBV6-5	TRBJ2-1	ASSYSRSSGRGNEQF
TRBV9	TRBJ2-6	ASSASSGANVLT
TRBV10-3	TRBJ1-2	AISDLDRVEVYGYT
TRBV21-1	TRBJ2-5	TQRGQKGGTQY
TRBV20-1	TRBJ2-7	SAPGPVQGPYEQY
TRBV12-3/TRBV12-4	TRBJ2-3	ASSRTSGLYTQY
TRBV11-2	TRBJ1-2	ASSPLAGRGYGYT
TRBV20-1	TRBJ2-1	SASSTSSNNEQF
TRBV11-1	TRBJ2-1	ASRLRTESYNEQF
TRBV3-1	TRBJ1-6	ASSQGRGSSPLH
TRBV5-1	TRBJ2-7	ASSLATDSGGAVWSNEQY
TRBV7-2	TRBJ2-3	ASSSGNTDTQY
TRBV2	TRBJ2-3	ASSDPGLAGGSTDTQY